This TCR beta chain emerged from a study of blood T cell repertoires in COVID-19. Study-wide background: Samples of COVID-19 (acute and convalescent) were obtained from the United States, Italy and Spain. PBMCs, B-cell-depleted T cells, or T cells were the source of the cDNA or gDNA that made up the material.

Original processing notes: How many nucleated cells were present was estimated from reference gene primer amplification. Here immunoSEQ multiplex PCR was the method, and the copy in TCRdb shows in-frame clones only, minus some. From that table come the V and J calls and clone size; the DNA was used to work out D and trimming. Altogether about 130,000 clones are present, around 80% being singletons, with the ten largest covering more than 3%. The CDR3 contains 15 residues. The V end lost 1 base, the J end lost 0 bases, and 7 bases lay between the germline ends. Per germline, CDR1 LGHDT and CDR2 YNNKEL (reference sequence).

The sequence was obtained from a woman aged 45-59 years with acute or convalescent COVID-19. Sequencing was carried out using peripheral blood. The gene calls are TRBV3-1 (or the pseudogene TRBV3-2) and TRBJ1-3, with D unclear. CDR3 loop: CASSQGLPSGNTIYF. The CDR3 coding sequence is TGTGCCAGCAGCCAAGGACTTCCCTCTGGAAACACCATATATTTT.